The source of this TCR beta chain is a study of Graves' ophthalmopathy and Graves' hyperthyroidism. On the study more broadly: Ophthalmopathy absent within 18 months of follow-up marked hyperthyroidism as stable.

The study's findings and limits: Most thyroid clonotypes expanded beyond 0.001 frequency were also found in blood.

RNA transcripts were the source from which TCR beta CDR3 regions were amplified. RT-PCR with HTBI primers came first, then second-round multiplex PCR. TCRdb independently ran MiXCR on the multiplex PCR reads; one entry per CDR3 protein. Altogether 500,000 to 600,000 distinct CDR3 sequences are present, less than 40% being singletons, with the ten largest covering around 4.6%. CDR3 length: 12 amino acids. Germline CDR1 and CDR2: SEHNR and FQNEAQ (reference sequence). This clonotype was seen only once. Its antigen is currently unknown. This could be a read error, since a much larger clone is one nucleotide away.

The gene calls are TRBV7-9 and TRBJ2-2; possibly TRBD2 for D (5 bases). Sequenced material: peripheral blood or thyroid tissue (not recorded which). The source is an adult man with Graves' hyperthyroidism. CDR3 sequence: CASSHKAGELLF. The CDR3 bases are TGTGCCAGCAGCCACAAGGCCGGGGAGCTGCTTTTT.